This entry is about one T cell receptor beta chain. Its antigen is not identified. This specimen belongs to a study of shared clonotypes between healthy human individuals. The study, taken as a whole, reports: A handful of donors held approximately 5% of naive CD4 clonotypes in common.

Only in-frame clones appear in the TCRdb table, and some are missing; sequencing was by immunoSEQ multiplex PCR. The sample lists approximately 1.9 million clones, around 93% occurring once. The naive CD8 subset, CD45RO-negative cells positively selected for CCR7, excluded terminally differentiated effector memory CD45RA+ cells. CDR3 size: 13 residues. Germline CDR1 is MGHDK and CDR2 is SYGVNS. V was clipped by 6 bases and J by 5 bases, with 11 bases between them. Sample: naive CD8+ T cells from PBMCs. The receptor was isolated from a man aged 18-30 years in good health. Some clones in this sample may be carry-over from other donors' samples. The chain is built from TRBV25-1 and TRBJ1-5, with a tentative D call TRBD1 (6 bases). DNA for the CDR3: TGTGCCAGCAGCGCTGGGGGCGATCAGCCCCAGCATTTT. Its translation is CASSAGGDQPQHF.